The rows below give T cell receptor beta chains drawn from one sample of a study of Ad26.COV2.S vaccination and SARS-CoV-2 variants. The data were produced by immunoSEQ multiplex PCR, yet TCRdb's version contains in-frame clones alone and is incomplete. Of about half a million clones listed, 80% to 90% are singletons. The sequenced sample was peripheral blood, obtained in a trial of Ad26.COV2.S vaccine versus placebo. These receptors originate from a person between 18 and 60 years old who received the Ad26.COV2.S COVID-19 vaccine or a placebo. CDR3s include the opening cysteine and the closing phenylalanine or tryptophan. A D gene is named only where the DNA matches it firmly.

j_gene | d_gene | v_gene | CDR3aa | CDR3nt
TRBJ1-5 | - | TRBV6-5 | CASRNTLNSNQPQHF | TGTGCCAGCAGGAACACATTGAATAGCAATCAGCCCCAGCATTTT
TRBJ2-1 | - | TRBV12-3/TRBV12-4 | CASLHENEQFF | TGTGCCAGCCTACATGAGAATGAGCAGTTCTTC
TRBJ1-2 | - | TRBV4-3 | CASSQTAGYGANYGYTF | TGCGCCAGCAGCCAAACGGCAGGGTACGGAGCTAACTATGGCTACACCTTC
TRBJ2-2 | - | TRBV5-5 | CASSSSLGNTGELFF | TGTGCCAGCAGCAGCAGTTTAGGGAACACCGGGGAGCTGTTTTTT
TRBJ2-1 | - | TRBV25-1 | CASGRDTSWGEQFF | TGTGCCAGCGGTCGAGACACCTCCTGGGGGGAGCAGTTCTTC
TRBJ1-2 | - | TRBV29-1 | CSVDGTPISYGYTF | TGCAGCGTCGACGGGACACCCATCTCCTATGGCTACACCTTC
TRBJ2-7 | TRBD1 | TRBV28 | CASRGPVRDRGNEQYF | TGTGCCAGCAGAGGGCCAGTCCGGGACAGGGGAAACGAGCAGTACTTC
TRBJ1-4 | TRBD1 | TRBV5-4 | CASSSQGAGEKLFF | TGTGCCAGCAGTTCACAGGGGGCAGGAGAAAAACTGTTTTTT
TRBJ2-2 | - | TRBV19 | CASNSAARPYPPGELFF | TGTGCCAGTAACTCGGCAGCACGGCCTTACCCTCCCGGGGAGCTGTTTTTT
TRBJ1-5 | TRBD1 | TRBV19 | CASSTWGQGDRQPQHF | TGTGCCAGTAGTACCTGGGGGCAGGGGGATCGTCAGCCCCAGCATTTT
TRBJ2-5 | - | TRBV14 | CASSQARDRPRKQETQYF | TGTGCCAGCAGCCAAGCGCGGGACCGCCCGCGAAAACAAGAGACCCAGTACTTC
TRBJ2-1 | TRBD2 | TRBV5-4 | CASSRTSGGGEQFF | TGTGCCAGCAGCCGCACTAGCGGGGGAGGTGAGCAGTTCTTC